This passage covers 15 T cell receptor beta chains from one sample sequenced in a study of naive CD8 T cells in extremely preterm neonates. Sequenced by immunoSEQ multiplex PCR; TCRdb stores in-frame clones only, minus some. The sample holds 4,000 to 5,000 clones, almost 98% seen once. Deliveries were elective term cesareans at roughly 35-42 weeks, with no labor or membrane rupture. The sequenced sample consisted of naive CD8+ T cells from cord blood. These receptors all stem from a newborn in good health.

This clone has just one count. The chain recombines TRBV4-3 with TRBJ2-1; 14 bases agree with TRBD2. This CDR3 comprises 17 residues. Per the germline V gene, CDR1 is LGHNA and CDR2 is YSLEER. V was pared by 4 bases and J by 5 bases, with 7 bases of the junction left unmatched. The CDR3 DNA follows: TGCGCCAGCAGCCCCAAGCCGGGACTAGCGGGGGACAATGAGCAGTTCTTC. Encoded protein: CASSPKPGLAGDNEQFF.

The V gene is TRBV7-3, the J gene TRBJ2-1; 11 positions match TRBD2. The CDR3 consists of 15 residues. Trimming cost V 5 bases and J 7 bases; bases outside gene matches: 7. CDR1 is SGHTA and CDR2 is FQGTGA in the germline V gene. CDR3 DNA sequence: TGTGCCAGCAGCCTTAGCGGGGGGGCCTTGAATGAGCAGTTCTTC. Translating it yields CASSLSGGALNEQFF.

The genes are TRBV11-3 and TRBJ1-6; 7 bases align to TRBD1. CDR3 size: 15 residues. Germline V CDR1 and CDR2: SGHNT, YENEEA. Trimming at V came to 5 bases and at J to 10 bases, leaving 11 bases not matched to a gene. The CDR3 nucleotides read TGTGCCAGCAGCACCCGGGCCCAGGGGGGATCACCCCTCCACTTT. The encoded protein is CASSTRAQGGSPLHF.

The J gene is TRBJ2-1, the V gene TRBV5-1, with unresolved D. The length of the CDR3 is 13 residues. V lost 5 bases and J 0 bases, leaving 6 bases between the germline ends. Per the germline V gene, CDR1 is SGHRS and CDR2 is YFSETQ. The CDR3 DNA sequence: TGCGCCAGCAGACAGAGCTCCTACAATGAGCAGTTCTTC. Protein product: CASRQSSYNEQFF.

The chain has TRBV5-1 and TRBJ2-1; the match to TRBD2 covers 9 bases. The length of the CDR3 is 17 residues. Losses at the gene ends were 2 bases for V and 3 bases for J; bases not matched to a gene: 9. Germline CDR1 is SGHRS and CDR2 is YFSETQ. The CDR3 DNA is TGCGCCAGCAGCTTAGACCAGAGCGGGGGGAACTACAATGAGCAGTTCTTC. It translates to CASSLDQSGGNYNEQFF.

The rearrangement uses TRBV4-3 and TRBJ2-7; 10 nucleotides line up with TRBD1. Per the germline V gene, CDR1 is LGHNA and CDR2 is YSLEER. This CDR3 contains 16 residues. Trimming at V came to 3 bases and at J to 5 bases, leaving 10 bases not matched to a gene. The CDR3 reads CASSQLPGQGSHEQYF. In nucleotides, the CDR3 is TGCGCCAGCAGCCAGTTGCCGGGACAGGGGTCGCACGAGCAGTACTTC.

V is TRBV11-2 and J is TRBJ2-7, with unresolved D. Germline V CDR1 and CDR2: SGHAT, FQNNGV. V was cut by 2 bases and J by 2 bases, with 4 bases left in between. The CDR3 spans 12 residues. CDR3 nucleotides: TGTGCCAGCAGCTTACAGGCCTACGAGCAGTACTTC. Its protein is CASSLQAYEQYF.

The chain employs TRBV7-3 and TRBJ1-3; unclear D gene. Per germline, CDR1 SGHTA and CDR2 FQGTGA. The length of the CDR3 is 13 residues. The V end was cut by 5 bases, the J end by 6 bases, with 11 bases between. CDR3 coding DNA: TGTGCCAGCAGCCCCCTTGTAGCAAACACCATATATTTT. It specifies CASSPLVANTIYF.

The chain joins TRBV18 to TRBJ2-7; 12 nucleotides match TRBD2. The germline CDR1 and CDR2 sequences are KGHSH and LQKENI. The CDR3 spans 15 residues. V lost 6 bases to trimming and J lost 3 bases; unmatched junction nucleotides: 6. The CDR3 sequence: CASSRLAGDLYEQYF. CDR3 nucleotides: TGTGCCAGCTCCCGACTAGCGGGGGACCTCTACGAGCAGTACTTC.

The rearrangement uses TRBV6-4 and TRBJ1-2; D uncertain. CDR1 and CDR2 from the germline V gene are MRHNA and SNTAGT. The ends were cut back, 4 bases at V and 4 bases at J, with 22 bases in the middle. CDR3 length equals 17 residues. The CDR3 region has the DNA TGTGCCAGCAGTGGAGGAACCCCACACGGAAAGACCTATGGCTACACCTTC. Translated, it gives CASSGGTPHGKTYGYTF.

The chain joins TRBV30 to TRBJ1-6; 9 bases match TRBD1. V was clipped by 4 bases and J by 7 bases; unmatched bases: 2. Per germline, CDR1 GTSNPN and CDR2 SVGIG (reference sequence). The CDR3 contains 13 residues. CDR3 loop: CAWKDRGNSPLHF. The CDR3 region has the DNA TGTGCCTGGAAGGACAGGGGAAATTCACCCCTCCACTTT.

This rearrangement joins TRBV5-8 to TRBJ1-1; TRBD1 matches at 7 bases. The CDR3 spans 14 residues. Germline-derived CDR1 and CDR2 are SGHTS and YDEGEE. V trimming: 0 bases; J trimming: 4 bases; junction bases outside the gene matches: 3. As DNA, the CDR3 is TGTGCCAGCAGCTTGGAGGCAGGGGGCACTGAAGCTTTCTTT. Protein sequence: CASSLEAGGTEAFF.

This chain connects TRBV11-2 to TRBJ2-5; 11 bases align to TRBD1. Germline V gives CDR1 SGHAT, CDR2 FQNNGV. V lost 5 bases, J lost 5 bases, and 4 bases stayed unmatched. The CDR3 has 14 amino acids. CDR3 DNA sequence: TGTGCCAGCAGCGGACAGGGGGCGCAGGAGACCCAGTACTTC. Translation gives CASSGQGAQETQYF.

The rearrangement links TRBV15 to TRBJ1-1; TRBD1 aligns across 7 bases. Trimming at V came to 4 bases and at J to 1 base, leaving 3 bases not matched to a gene. CDR3 length: 14 amino acids. The germline CDR1 and CDR2 sequences are LNHNV and YYDKDF (reference sequence). For the CDR3, the DNA is TGTGCCACCAGCAAACGACAGGGGAACACTGAAGCTTTCTTT. Amino acids: CATSKRQGNTEAFF.

The chain combines TRBV12-5 with TRBJ1-5; maybe TRBD1 (5 bases). The CDR3 covers 15 residues. Germline values: CDR1 LGHNT, CDR2 FRNRAP. With 1 base removed from V and 0 bases from J, the gap between germline ends came to 7 bases. In nucleotides, the CDR3 is TGTGCTAGTGGTTTGGGGGGGGATAGCAATCAGCCCCAGCATTTT. Its protein product is CASGLGGDSNQPQHF.